The TCR beta chain described here comes from a study of blood T cell repertoires in COVID-19. On the study more broadly: Sources were T cells, B-cell-depleted T cells, or PBMCs; the material itself was cDNA or gDNA.

The data were produced by immunoSEQ multiplex PCR, yet TCRdb's version contains in-frame clones alone and is incomplete. The table shows some 150,000 clones, with roughly 84% occurring only once. Trimming took off 7 bases at V and 3 bases at J, with 12 bases between the two ends. Germline CDR1 reads WSHSY; CDR2 reads SAAADI. This CDR3 comprises 13 residues. The age range of participants was about 18 to 95 years, with residence in under 30 US areas. Participant reports of clinical history set cohort assignment. The sequence came from a human donor with acute COVID-19. The donor label of this sample is uncertain. Sequencing input: PBMCs or T cells enriched from blood (not recorded which). This chain uses TRBV10-2 with TRBJ1-1; D may be TRBD1 (6 bases). The CDR3 spells CASKGDPDTEAFF. In DNA form, the CDR3 reads TGCGCCAGCAAGGGGGACCCGGACACTGAAGCTTTCTTT.